This T cell receptor (beta chain) comes out of a study of post-analysis software for immune sequencing data. Study-level findings and limits: The study found significantly lower normalized Chao1 diversity in multiple sclerosis patients than in controls.

Built from TCR beta cDNA, the libraries had unique molecular identifiers in them. One entry per CDR3 protein results from TCRdb running MiXCR on the PCR reads. The sample yields more than 450,000 distinct CDR3 sequences, about 40% seen once. A word on this clonotype: Its antigen is unknown.

Sequencing was done on a sample of blood. The sequence derives from a girl under 18 with multiple sclerosis.

CDR3 coding DNA: TGTGCCTCGGGGGAATCCTACAATGAGCAGTTCTTC. Its translation is CASGESYNEQFF. The chain is built from TRBV12-3 or TRBV12-4 and TRBJ2-1; D might be TRBD2 (6 bases). The V end lost 11 bases, the J end lost 1 base, and 9 bases lay between the germline ends. The CDR3 consists of 12 residues.